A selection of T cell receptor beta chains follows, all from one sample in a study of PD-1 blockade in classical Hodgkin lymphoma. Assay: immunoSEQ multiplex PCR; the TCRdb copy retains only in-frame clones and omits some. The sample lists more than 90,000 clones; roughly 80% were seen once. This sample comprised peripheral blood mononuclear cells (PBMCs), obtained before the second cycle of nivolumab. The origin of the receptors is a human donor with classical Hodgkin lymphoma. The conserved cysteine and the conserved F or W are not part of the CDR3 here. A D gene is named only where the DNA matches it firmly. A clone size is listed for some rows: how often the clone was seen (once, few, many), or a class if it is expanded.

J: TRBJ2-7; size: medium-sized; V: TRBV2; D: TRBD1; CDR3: ASSGTGGYEQY
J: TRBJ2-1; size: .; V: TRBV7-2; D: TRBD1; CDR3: ASSLAGRGTGNEQF
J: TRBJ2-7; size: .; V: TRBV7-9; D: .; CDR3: ASSLVSGFYEQY
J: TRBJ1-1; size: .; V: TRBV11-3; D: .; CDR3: ASSRGRGSTEAF
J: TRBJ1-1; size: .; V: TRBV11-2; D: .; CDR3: ASSPGLANTEAF
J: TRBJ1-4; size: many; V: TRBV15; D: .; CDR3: ATSRDLEKLF
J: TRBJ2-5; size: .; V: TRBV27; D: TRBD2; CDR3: ASSFVAGAGTQY
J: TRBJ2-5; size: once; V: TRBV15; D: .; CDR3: ATSRENRRETQY
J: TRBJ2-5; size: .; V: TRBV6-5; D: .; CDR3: ASRPSAGSWETQY
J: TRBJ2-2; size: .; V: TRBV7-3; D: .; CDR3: ASSLAVNTGELF
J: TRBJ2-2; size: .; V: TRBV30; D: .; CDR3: AGALLGQTGELF
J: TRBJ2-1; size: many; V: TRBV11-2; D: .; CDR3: ATNSYWGSSEQF
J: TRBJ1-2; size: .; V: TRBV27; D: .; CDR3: ASSLLGAPRGYT
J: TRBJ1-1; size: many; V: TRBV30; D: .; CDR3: AWTPGGYTEAF
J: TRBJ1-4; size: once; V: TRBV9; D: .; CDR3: ASSVEGVGEKLF
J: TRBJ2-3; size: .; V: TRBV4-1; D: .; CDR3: ASSQDPWTPSYRDTQY
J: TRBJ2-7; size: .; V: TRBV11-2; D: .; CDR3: ASSHLGGRISYEQY
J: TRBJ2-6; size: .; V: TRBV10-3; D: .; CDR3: AISAGVSGANVLT
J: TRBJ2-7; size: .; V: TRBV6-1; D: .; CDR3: ASSDPSYEQY
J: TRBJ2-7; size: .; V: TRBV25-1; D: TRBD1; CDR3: ASRRGQGPPYEQY
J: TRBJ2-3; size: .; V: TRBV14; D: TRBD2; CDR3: ASSPLAGPDTQY
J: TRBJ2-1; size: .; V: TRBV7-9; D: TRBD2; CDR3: ASSFGGGLQF
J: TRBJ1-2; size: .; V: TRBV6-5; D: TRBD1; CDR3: ASSFGTENYGYT
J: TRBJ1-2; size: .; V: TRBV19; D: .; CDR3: ASSKTGAGTLGYT
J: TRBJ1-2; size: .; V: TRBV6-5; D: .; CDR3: ASSYSEANYGYT
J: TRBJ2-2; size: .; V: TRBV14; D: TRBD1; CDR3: ASSQLRTGSAGELF
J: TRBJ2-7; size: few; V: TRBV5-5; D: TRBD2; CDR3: ASSSGTSGSEQY
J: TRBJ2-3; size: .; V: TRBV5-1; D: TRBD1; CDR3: ASSLEGAGDTQY
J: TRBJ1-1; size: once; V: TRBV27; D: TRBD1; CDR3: ATSQGKSFEAF
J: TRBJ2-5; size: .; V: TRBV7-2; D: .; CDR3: ASSLTGSRGETQY
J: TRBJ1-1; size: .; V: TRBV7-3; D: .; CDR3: ASSRARDTEAF
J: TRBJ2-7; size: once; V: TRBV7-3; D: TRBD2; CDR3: ASSPTRGVHEQY
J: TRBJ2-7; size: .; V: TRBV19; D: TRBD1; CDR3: ASSILHLPGQGYEQY
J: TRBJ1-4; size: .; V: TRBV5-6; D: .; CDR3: ASSPVGRNEKLF
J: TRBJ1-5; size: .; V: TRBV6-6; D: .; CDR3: ASRLTVDPSNQPQH
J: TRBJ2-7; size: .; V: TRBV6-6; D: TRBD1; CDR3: ASSPRDRVSDEQY
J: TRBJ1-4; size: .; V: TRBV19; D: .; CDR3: ASHGGLGEKLF
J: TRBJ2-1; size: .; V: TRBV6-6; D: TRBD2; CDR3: ASSYGGSSYNEQF
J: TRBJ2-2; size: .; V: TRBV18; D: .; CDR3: ASSPTRNTGELF
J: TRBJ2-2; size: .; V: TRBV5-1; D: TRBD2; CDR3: ASSLVALAGGTGELF
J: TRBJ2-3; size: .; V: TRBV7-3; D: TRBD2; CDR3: ASSFREGLGTQY
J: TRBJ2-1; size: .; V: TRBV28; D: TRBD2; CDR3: ASSFPRASGDLYEQF
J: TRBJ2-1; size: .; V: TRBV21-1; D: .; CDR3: ASSLRAPEYNEQF
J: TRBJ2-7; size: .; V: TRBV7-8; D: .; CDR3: ASSLVWPSSYEQY
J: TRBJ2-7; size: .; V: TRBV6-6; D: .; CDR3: ASSNAGTGSYEQY
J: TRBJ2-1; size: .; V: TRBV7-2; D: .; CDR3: ASSLGVGYNEQF
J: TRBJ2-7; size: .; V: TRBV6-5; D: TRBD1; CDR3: ASWDRPYEQY
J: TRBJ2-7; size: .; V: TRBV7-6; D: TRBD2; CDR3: ASSAGSGSLYEQY
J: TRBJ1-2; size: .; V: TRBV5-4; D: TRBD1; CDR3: ASSSGQDYYYGYT
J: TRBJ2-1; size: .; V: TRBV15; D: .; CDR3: ATSRDRLTQF
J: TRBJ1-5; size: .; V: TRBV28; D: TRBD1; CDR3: ASSSSGTGTFLTQH
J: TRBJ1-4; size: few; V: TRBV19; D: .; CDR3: ASSIRGFGEKLF
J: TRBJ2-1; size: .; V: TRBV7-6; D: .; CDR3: ASSSLRREQF
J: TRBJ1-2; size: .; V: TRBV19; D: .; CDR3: ASSIMETGTNYGYT
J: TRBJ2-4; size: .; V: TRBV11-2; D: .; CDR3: ASSSGGGVQY
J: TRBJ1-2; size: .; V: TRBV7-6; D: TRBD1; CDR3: ASSLGPDRAGYT
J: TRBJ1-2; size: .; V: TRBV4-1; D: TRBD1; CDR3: ASSLTLDRGYGYT
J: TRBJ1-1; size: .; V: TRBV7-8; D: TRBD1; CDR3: ASSLASGRGRVGMNTEAF
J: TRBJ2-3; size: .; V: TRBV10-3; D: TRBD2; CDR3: AISESSSGTSTDTQY